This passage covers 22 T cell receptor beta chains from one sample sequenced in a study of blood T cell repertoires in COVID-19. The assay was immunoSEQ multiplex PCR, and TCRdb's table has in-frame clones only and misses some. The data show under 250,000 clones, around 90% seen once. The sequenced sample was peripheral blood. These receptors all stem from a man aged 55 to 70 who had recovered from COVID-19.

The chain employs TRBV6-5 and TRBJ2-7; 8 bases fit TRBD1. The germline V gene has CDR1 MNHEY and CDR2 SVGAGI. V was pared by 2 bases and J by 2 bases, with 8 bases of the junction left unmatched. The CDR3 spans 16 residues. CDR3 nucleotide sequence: TGTGCCAGCAGTTACGGGAACGACAGGGGAACCTACGAGCAGTACTTC. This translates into CASSYGNDRGTYEQYF.

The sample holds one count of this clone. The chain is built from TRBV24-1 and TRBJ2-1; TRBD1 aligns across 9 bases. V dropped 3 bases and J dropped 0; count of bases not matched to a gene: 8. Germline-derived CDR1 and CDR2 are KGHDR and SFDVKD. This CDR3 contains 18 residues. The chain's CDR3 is CATSDATGGPSSYNEQFF. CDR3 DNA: TGTGCCACCAGTGATGCCACAGGGGGCCCCAGCTCCTACAATGAGCAGTTCTTC.

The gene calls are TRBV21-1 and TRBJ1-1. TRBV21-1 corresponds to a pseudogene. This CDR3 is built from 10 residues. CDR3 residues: CASGGLEAFF. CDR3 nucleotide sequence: TGTGCCAGCGGAGGGCTTGAAGCTTTCTTT.

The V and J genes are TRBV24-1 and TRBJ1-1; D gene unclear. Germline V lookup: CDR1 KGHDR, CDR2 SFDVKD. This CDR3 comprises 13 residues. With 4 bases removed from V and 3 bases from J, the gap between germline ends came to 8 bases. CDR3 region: CATSEAPYTEAFF. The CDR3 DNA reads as TGTGCCACCAGTGAGGCCCCGTACACTGAAGCTTTCTTT.

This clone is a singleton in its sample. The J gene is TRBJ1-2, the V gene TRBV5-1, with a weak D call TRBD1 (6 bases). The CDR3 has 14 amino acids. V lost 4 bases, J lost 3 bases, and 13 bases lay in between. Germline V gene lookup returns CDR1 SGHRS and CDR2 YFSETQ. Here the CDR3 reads CASSRPGQDYGYTF. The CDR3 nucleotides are TGCGCCAGCAGCCGCCCGGGACAAGACTATGGCTACACCTTC.

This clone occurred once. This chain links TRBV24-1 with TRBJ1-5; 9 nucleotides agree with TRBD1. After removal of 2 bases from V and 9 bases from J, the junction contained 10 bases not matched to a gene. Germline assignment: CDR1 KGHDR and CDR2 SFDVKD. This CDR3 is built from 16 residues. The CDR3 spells CATSDSRQGGIPPQHF. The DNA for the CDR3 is TGTGCCACCAGTGATTCCAGACAGGGGGGGATTCCGCCCCAGCATTTT.

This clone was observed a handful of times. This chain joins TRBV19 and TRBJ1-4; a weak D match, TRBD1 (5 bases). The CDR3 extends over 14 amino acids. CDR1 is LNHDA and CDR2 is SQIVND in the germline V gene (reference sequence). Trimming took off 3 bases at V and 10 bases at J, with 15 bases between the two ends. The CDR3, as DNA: TGTGCCAGTAGTATCAGGGACTCCAGATCAAAACTGTTTTTT. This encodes CASSIRDSRSKLFF.

The CDR3 here is CASSEGTSGWSTDTQYF. In DNA form, the CDR3 reads TGTGCCAGCAGCGAAGGGACTAGCGGGTGGAGCACAGATACGCAGTATTTT. V is TRBV11-3 and J is TRBJ2-3, with TRBD2 matching 12 bases. CDR3 length equals 17 residues. V was pared by 5 bases and J by 0 bases, with 6 bases of the junction left unmatched. From germline, CDR1 is SGHNT and CDR2 YENEEA.

For the CDR3, the DNA is TGTGCCAGCATATCGGACCCGGGAGGAAACACCATATATTTT. Translated: CASISDPGGNTIYF. The rearrangement links TRBV2 to TRBJ1-3, with D unresolved. The CDR3 consists of 14 residues. From germline, CDR1 is SNHLY and CDR2 FYNNEI. V gave up 7 bases and J gave up 4 bases, with 14 bases separating them. Full variable domain (remainder filled in from reference TRBV2 and TRBJ1-3): EPEVTQTPSHQVTQMGQEVILRCVPISNHLYFYWYRQILGQKVEFLVSFYNNEISEKSEIFDDQFSVERPDGSNFTLKIRSTKLEDSAMYFCASISDPGGNTIYFGEGSWLTVV.

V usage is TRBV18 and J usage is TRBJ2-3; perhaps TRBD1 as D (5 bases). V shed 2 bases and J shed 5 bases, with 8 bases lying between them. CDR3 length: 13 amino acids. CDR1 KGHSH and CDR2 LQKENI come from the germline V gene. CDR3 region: CASSPGRGDTQYF. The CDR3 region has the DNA TGTGCCAGCTCACCAGGAAGGGGAGATACGCAGTATTTT.

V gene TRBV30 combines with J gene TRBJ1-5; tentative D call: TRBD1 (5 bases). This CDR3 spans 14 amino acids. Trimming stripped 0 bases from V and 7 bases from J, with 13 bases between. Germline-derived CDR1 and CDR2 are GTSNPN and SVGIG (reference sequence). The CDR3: CAWSVKARGQPQHF. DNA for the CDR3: TGTGCCTGGAGTGTGAAGGCCCGGGGGCAGCCCCAGCATTTT.

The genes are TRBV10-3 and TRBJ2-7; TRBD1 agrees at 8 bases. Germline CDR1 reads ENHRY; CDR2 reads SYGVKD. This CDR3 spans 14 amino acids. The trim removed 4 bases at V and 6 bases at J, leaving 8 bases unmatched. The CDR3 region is CAISGTGLGLEQYF. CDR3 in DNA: TGTGCCATCAGTGGGACAGGGTTGGGCCTCGAGCAGTACTTC.

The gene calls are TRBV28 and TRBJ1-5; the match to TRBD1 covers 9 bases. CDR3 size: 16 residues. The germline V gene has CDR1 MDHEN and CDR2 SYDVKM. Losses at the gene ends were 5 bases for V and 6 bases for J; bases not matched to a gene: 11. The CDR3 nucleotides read TGTGCCAGCAGTCGTCCCCTACAGGGGGCGGTTCAGCCCCAGCATTTT. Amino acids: CASSRPLQGAVQPQHF.

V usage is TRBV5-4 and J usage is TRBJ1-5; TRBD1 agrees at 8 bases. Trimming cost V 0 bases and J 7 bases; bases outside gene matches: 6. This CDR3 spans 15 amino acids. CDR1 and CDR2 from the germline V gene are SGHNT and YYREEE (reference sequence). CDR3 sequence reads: CASSLDRGRGQPQHF. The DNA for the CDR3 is TGTGCCAGCAGCTTGGACAGGGGGAGAGGGCAGCCCCAGCATTTT.

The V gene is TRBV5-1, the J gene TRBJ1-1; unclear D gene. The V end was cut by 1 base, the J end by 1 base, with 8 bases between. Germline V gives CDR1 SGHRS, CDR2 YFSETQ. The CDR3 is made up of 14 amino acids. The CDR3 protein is CASSLKTPNTEAFF. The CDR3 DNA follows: TGCGCCAGCAGCTTGAAGACACCGAACACTGAAGCTTTCTTT.

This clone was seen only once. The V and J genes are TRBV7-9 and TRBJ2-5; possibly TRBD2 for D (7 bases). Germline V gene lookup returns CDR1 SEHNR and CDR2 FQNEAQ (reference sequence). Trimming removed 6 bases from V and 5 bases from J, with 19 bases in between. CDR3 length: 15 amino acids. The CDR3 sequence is CASSQIRGARETQYF. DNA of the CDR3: TGTGCCAGCAGTCAAATACGGGGGGCGCGTGAGACCCAGTACTTC.

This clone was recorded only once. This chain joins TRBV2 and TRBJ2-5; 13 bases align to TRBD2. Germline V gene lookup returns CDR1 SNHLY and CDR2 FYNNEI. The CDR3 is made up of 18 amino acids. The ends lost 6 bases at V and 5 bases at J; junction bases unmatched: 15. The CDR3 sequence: CASSGELAGGLDGETQYF. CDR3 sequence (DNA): TGTGCCAGCAGCGGGGAACTAGCGGGGGGGCTTGATGGTGAGACCCAGTACTTC.

In nucleotides, the CDR3 is TGCGCCAGCAGCCCCTCCTGGGGGGGAATCACAGATACGCAGTATTTT. Amino acids: CASSPSWGGITDTQYF. The chain links TRBV5-1 to TRBJ2-3; 7 positions match TRBD2. CDR1 SGHRS and CDR2 YFSETQ come from the germline V gene. J gave up 2 bases and V 4 bases, and 10 bases lay outside the gene matches. CDR3 length equals 16 residues.

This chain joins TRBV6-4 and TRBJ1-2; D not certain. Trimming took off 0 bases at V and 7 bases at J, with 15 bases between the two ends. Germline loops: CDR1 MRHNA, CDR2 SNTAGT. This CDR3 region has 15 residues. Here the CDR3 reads CASSDSNAAIRGYTF. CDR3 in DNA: TGTGCCAGCAGTGACTCGAATGCGGCAATACGTGGCTACACCTTC.

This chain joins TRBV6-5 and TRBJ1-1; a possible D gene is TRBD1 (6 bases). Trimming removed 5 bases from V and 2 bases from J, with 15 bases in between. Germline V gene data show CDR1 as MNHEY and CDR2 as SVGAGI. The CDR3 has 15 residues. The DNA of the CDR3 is TGTGCCAGCAGTCCTCGGACAGTAGTCAACACTGAAGCTTTCTTT. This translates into CASSPRTVVNTEAFF.

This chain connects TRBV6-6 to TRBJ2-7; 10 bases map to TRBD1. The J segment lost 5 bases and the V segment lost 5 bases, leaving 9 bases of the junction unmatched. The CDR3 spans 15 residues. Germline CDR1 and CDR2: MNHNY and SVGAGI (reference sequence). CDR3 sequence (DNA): TGTGCCAGCAGTCCCCGGGACAGGGGAGGGGACGAGCAGTACTTC. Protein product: CASSPRDRGGDEQYF.

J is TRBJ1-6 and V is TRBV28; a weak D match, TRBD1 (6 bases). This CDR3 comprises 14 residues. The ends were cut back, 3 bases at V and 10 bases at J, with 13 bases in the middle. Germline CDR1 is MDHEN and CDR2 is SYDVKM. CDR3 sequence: CASSFTGWESPLHF. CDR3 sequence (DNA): TGTGCCAGCAGTTTTACAGGGTGGGAGTCACCCCTCCACTTT.